This entry is about one T cell receptor beta chain. No antigen is known for it. This sample is drawn from a study of vaccination effects on CD4 cells after COVID-19. The V segment lost 6 bases and the J segment 8 bases; nucleotides outside the gene matches: 11. The V gene's germline CDR1 is MRHNA and CDR2 SNTAGT. This CDR3 is built from 14 residues. Expansion with viral peptide pools was applied to antigen-specific CD4+ T cells by the ViraFEST assay prior to sequencing. The authors isolated CD4+ T cells after around nine days of culture. Vaccine administered to participants consisted of two doses of either BNT162b2 or mRNA-1273. Only in-frame clones appear in the TCRdb table, and some are missing; sequencing was by immunoSEQ multiplex PCR. The sample shows tens of thousands of clones, 76% of them seen only once.

The chain recombines TRBV6-4 with TRBJ1-2; TRBD1 matches 8 bases. This TCR was recovered from a human donor who received a COVID-19 vaccine. The source was CD4+ T cells from PBMCs cultured with HCoV-OC43 spike peptides, collected after COVID-19 vaccination. Subset specified: HCoV-OC43 spike overlapping peptide pool stimulation. The CDR3 DNA is TGTGCCAGCAGACCTGGCCAGGGGGCTGGAGGCTACACCTTC. Its protein is CASRPGQGAGGYTF.